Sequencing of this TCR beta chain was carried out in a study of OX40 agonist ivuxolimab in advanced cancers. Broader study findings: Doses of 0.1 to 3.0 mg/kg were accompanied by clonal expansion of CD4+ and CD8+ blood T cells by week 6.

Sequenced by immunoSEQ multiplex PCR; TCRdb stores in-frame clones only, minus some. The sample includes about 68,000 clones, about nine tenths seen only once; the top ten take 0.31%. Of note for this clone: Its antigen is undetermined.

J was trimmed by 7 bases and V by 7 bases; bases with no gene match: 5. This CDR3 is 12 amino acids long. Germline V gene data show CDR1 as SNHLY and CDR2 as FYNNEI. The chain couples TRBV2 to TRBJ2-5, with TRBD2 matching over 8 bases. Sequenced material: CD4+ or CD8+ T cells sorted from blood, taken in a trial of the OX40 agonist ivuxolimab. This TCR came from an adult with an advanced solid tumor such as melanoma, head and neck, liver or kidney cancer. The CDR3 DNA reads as TGTGCCAGCAAGGCTAGCGGGCCGACCCAGTACTTC. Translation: CASKASGPTQYF.